These 5 T cell receptor beta chains were sequenced from one sample in a study of CD8 T cells in ankylosing spondylitis. TCRdb reanalysed the 5' RACE reads using MiXCR and keeps one entry per CDR3 protein. The sample carries some 270,000 distinct CDR3 sequences, under 35% recorded once. Source material: blood, either unsorted or a sorted T cell fraction (not recorded which). The receptors derive from a male donor with ankylosing spondylitis or in good health (not recorded which).

This clonotype was seen a few times. The chain links TRBV12-3 or TRBV12-4 to TRBJ2-1; possibly TRBD1 for D (5 bases). The CDR3 extends over 13 amino acids. The V and J ends lost 2 bases and 6 bases respectively, with 8 bases between them. The DNA for the CDR3 is TGTGCCAGCAGTTTATCAGGGCCCAATGAGCAGTTCTTC. As protein: CASSLSGPNEQFF.

This clonotype has only a few counts. The rearrangement joins TRBV29-1 to TRBJ2-5, with TRBD1 matching 9 bases. Germline CDR1 SQVTM, CDR2 ANQGSEA. This CDR3 spans 13 amino acids. Trimming took 7 bases from V and 2 from J; bases not matched to a gene: 5. The chain's CDR3 is CSAQDRGQETQYF. As DNA, the CDR3 is TGCAGCGCCCAGGACAGGGGACAAGAGACCCAGTACTTC.

This clonotype was observed a few times. This rearrangement joins TRBV5-6 to TRBJ2-7, with a possible D match to TRBD2 (6 bases). This CDR3 is built from 13 residues. The germline gives CDR1 SGHDT, CDR2 YYEEEE. V was clipped by 2 bases and J by 5 bases, with 11 bases between them. The CDR3 sequence: CASSFPGDHEQYF. The CDR3 DNA sequence: TGTGCCAGCAGCTTTCCGGGGGATCACGAGCAGTACTTC.

This chain connects TRBV6-1 to TRBJ1-5; D perhaps matches TRBD1 (5 bases). The germline V gene has CDR1 MNHNS and CDR2 SASEGT. The V and J ends lost 8 bases and 0 bases respectively, with 8 bases between them. The CDR3 has 13 amino acids. The CDR3 DNA reads as TGTGCCAGCTGGCAGGGTAGCAATCAGCCCCAGCATTTT. Residues: CASWQGSNQPQHF.

This clonotype has more than one count but fewer than ten. The chain combines TRBV4-1 with TRBJ2-3; D is undetermined. Germline V gene sequence: CDR1 MGHRA, CDR2 YSYEKL. V dropped 1 base and J dropped 6 bases, with 8 bases sitting between them. CDR3 length: 13 amino acids. DNA for the CDR3: TGCGCCAGCAGCCAAGGTCCGGGTGATACGCAGTATTTT. Translated, it gives CASSQGPGDTQYF.